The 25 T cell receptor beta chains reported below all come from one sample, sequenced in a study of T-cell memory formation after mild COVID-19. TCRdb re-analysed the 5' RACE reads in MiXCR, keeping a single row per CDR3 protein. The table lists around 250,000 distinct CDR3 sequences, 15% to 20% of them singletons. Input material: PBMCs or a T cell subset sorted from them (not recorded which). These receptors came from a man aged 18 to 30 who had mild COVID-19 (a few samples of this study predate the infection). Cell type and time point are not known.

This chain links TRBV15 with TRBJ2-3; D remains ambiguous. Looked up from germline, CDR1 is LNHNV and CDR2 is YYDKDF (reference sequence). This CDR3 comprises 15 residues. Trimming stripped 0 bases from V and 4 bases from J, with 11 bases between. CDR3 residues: CATSRDRRRSDTQYF. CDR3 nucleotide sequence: TGTGCCACCAGCAGAGATCGCAGAAGGTCAGATACGCAGTATTTT.

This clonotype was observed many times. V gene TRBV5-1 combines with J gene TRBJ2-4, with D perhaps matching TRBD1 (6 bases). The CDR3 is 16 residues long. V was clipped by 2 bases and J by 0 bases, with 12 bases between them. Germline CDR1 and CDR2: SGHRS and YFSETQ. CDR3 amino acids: CASSFAGTLAKNIQYF. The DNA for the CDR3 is TGCGCCAGCAGCTTTGCCGGGACATTAGCCAAAAACATTCAGTACTTC. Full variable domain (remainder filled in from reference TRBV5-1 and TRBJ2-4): KAGVTQTPRYLIKTRGQQVTLSCSPISGHRSVSWYQQTPGQGLQFLFEYFSETQRNKGNFPGRFSGRQFSNSRSEMNVSTLELGDSALYLCASSFAGTLAKNIQYFGAGTRLSVL.

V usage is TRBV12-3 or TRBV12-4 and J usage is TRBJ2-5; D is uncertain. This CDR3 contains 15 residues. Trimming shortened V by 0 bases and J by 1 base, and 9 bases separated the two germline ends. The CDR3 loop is CASSLAGPPQETQYF. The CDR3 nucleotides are TGTGCCAGCAGTTTAGCTGGGCCCCCCCAAGAGACCCAGTACTTC.

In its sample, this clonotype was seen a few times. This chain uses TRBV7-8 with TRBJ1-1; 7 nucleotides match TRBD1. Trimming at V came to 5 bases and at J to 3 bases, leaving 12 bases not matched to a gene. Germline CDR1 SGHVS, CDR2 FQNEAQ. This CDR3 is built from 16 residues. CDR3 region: CASSLVRRRGHTEAFF. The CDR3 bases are TGTGCCAGCAGCCTCGTTCGTCGGAGGGGGCACACTGAAGCTTTCTTT.

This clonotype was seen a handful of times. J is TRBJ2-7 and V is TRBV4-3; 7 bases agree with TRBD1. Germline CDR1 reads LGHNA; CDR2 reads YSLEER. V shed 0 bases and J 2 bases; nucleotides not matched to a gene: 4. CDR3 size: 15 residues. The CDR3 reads CASSQDATGTYEQYF. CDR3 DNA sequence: TGCGCCAGCAGCCAAGATGCGACAGGGACCTACGAGCAGTACTTC.

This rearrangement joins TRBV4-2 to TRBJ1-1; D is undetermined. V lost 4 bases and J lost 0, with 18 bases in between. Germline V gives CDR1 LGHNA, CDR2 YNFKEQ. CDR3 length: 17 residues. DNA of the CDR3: TGTGCCAGCAGCCGCTTCATCGATCGGGGAATGAACACTGAAGCTTTCTTT. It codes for CASSRFIDRGMNTEAFF.

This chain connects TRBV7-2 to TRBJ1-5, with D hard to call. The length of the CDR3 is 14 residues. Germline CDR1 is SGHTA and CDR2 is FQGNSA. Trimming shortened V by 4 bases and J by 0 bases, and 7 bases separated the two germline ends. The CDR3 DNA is TGTGCCAGCAGCTCCCAGTTTAGCAATCAGCCCCAGCATTTT. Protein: CASSSQFSNQPQHF. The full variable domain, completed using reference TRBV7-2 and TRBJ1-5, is GAGVSQSPSNKVTEKGKDVELRCDPISGHTALYWYRQSLGQGLEFLIYFQGNSAPDKSGLPSDRFSAERTGGSVSTLTIQRTQQEDSAVYLCASSSQFSNQPQHFGDGTRLSIL.

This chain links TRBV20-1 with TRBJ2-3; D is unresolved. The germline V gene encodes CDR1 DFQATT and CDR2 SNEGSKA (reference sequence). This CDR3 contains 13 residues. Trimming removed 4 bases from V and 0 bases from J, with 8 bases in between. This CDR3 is CSATPGSTDTQYF. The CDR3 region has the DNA TGCAGTGCTACCCCCGGGAGCACAGATACGCAGTATTTT.

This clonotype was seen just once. The CDR3 DNA reads as TGCAGCGTTGGCGAATGGACAGGCTTCACTGAAGCTTTCTTT. Translated, it gives CSVGEWTGFTEAFF. V is TRBV29-1 and J is TRBJ1-1; 7 positions agree with TRBD1. Germline CDR1 and CDR2: SQVTM and ANQGSEA. The CDR3 loop spans 14 amino acids. V shed 4 bases and J 4 bases; nucleotides not matched to a gene: 9. Variable domain in full (rest from reference TRBV29-1 and TRBJ1-1): SAVISQKPSRDICQRGTSLTIQCQVDSQVTMMFWYRQQPGQSLTLIATANQGSEATYESGFVIDKFPISRPNLTFSTLTVSNMSPEDSSIYLCSVGEWTGFTEAFFGQGTRLTVV.

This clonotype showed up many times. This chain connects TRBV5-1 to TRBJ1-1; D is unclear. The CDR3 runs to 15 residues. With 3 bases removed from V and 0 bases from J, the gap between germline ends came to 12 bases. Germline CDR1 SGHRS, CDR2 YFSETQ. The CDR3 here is CASSYAGYMNTEAFF. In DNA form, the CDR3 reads TGCGCCAGCAGCTATGCGGGGTACATGAACACTGAAGCTTTCTTT.

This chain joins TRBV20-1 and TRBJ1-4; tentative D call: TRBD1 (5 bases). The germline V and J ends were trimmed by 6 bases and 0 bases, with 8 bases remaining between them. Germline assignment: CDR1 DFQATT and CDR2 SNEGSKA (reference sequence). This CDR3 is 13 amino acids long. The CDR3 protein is CSADRATNEKLFF. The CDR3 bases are TGCAGTGCCGACAGAGCAACTAATGAAAAACTGTTTTTT.

The CDR3 is CAWCPGTGNTEAFF. In DNA, the CDR3 is TGTGCCTGGTGTCCCGGGACGGGGAACACTGAAGCTTTCTTT. The chain carries TRBV30 and TRBJ1-1; D might be TRBD1 (5 bases). Germline V CDR1 and CDR2: GTSNPN, SVGIG (reference sequence). This CDR3 is 14 amino acids long. V was trimmed by 5 bases and J by 1 base, leaving 14 bases between them.

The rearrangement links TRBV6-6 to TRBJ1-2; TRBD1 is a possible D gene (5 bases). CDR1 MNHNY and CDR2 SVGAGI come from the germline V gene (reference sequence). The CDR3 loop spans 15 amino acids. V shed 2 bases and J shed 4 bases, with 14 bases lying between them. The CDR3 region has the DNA TGTGCCAGCAGTTACCTCAGGGCCCCTTCCTATGGCTACACCTTC. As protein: CASSYLRAPSYGYTF.

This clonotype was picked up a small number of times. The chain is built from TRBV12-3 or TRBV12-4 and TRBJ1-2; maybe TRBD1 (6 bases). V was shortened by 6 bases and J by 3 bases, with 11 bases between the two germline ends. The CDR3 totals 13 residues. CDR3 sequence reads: CASSPGVHYGYTF. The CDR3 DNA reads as TGTGCCAGCAGCCCAGGGGTTCACTATGGCTACACCTTC.

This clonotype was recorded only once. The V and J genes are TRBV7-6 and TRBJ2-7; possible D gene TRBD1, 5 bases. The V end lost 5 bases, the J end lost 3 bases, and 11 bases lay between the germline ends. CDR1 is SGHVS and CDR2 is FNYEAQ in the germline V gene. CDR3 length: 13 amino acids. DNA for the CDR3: TGTGCCAGCAGCCCCAGGGAAAACTACGAGCAGTACTTC. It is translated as CASSPRENYEQYF.

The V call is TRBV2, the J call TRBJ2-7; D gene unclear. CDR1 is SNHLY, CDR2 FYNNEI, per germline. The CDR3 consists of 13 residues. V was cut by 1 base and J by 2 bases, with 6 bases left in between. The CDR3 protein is CASSEGITYEQYF. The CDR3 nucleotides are TGTGCCAGCAGTGAAGGTATAACCTACGAGCAGTACTTC.

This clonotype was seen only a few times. This CDR3 reads CAISEFLISNSNQPQHF. The CDR3, as DNA: TGTGCCATCAGTGAGTTCCTAATCAGTAATAGCAATCAGCCCCAGCATTTT. V is TRBV10-3 and J is TRBJ1-5; no clear D gene. CDR3 length: 17 residues. V was cut by 1 base and J by 0 bases, with 13 bases left in between. In germline, CDR1 is ENHRY, CDR2 SYGVKD.

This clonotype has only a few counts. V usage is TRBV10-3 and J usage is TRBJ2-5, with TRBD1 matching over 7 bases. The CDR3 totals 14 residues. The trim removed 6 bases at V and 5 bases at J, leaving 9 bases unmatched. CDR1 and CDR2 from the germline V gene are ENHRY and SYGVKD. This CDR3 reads CAIRPDRAGETQYF. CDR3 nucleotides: TGTGCCATCAGACCCGACAGGGCCGGCGAGACCCAGTACTTC.

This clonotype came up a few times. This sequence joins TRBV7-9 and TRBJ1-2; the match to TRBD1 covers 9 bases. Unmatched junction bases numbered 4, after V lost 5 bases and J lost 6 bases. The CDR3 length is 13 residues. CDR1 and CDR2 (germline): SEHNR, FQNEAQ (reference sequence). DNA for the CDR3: TGTGCCAGCAGCACCGGACAGGGGCATGGCTACACCTTC. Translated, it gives CASSTGQGHGYTF.

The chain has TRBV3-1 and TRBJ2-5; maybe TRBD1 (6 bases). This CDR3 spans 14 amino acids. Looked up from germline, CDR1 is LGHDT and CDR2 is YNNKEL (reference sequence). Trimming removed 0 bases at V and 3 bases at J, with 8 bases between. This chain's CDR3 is CASSQEQGEETQYF. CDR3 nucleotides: TGTGCCAGCAGCCAAGAACAGGGCGAAGAGACCCAGTACTTC.

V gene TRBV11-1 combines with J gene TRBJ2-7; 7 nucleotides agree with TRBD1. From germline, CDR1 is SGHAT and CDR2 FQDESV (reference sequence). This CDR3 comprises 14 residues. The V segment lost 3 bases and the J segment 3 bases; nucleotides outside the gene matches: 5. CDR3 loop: CASSFVGQDYEQYF. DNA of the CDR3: TGTGCCAGCAGCTTTGTCGGACAGGACTACGAGCAGTACTTC.

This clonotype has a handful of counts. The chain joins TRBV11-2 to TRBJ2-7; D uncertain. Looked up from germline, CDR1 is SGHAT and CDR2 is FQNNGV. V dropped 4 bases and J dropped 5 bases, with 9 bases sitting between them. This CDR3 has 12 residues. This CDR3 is CASSSARHEQYV. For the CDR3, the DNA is TGTGCCAGCAGCTCGGCGCGGCACGAGCAGTACGTC.

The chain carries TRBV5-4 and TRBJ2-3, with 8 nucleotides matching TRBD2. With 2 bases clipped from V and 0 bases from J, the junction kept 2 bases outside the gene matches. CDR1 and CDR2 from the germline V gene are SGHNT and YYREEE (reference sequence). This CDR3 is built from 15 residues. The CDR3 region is CASSLLAVSTDTQYF. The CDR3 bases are TGTGCCAGCAGCTTACTAGCGGTTAGCACAGATACGCAGTATTTT.

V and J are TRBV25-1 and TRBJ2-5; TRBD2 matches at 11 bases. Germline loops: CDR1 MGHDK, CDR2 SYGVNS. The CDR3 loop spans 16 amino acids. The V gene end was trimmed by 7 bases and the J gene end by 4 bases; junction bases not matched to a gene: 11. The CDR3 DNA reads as TGTGCCAGCAAGGTCACTAGCGGGGGAAGGGGAGAGACCCAGTACTTC. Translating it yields CASKVTSGGRGETQYF. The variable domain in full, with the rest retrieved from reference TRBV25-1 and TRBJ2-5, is EADIYQTPRYLVIGTGKKITLECSQTMGHDKMYWYQQDPGMELHLIHYSYGVNSTEKGDLSSESTVSRIRTEHFPLTLESARPSHTSQYLCASKVTSGGRGETQYFGPGTRLLVL.

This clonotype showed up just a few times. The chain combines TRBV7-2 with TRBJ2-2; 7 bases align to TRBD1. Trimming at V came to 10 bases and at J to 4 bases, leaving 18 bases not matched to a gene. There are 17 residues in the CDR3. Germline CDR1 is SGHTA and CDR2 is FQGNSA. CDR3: CAIPQGRQGRLTGELFF. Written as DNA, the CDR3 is TGTGCCATCCCCCAGGGCCGACAGGGACGGCTCACCGGGGAGCTGTTTTTT.